This passage covers 21 T cell receptor beta chains from one sample sequenced in a study of T cells after yellow fever vaccination. TCRdb re-derived calls from the 5' RACE reads in MiXCR, one entry per CDR3 protein. The table includes 620,000 or so distinct CDR3 sequences, about a sixth detected once. The specimen comprised PBMCs, sampled 4 to 6 days after the first yellow fever vaccination. The receptors here all came from a man younger than 35 who received the YFV17D yellow fever vaccine.

This clonotype was detected many times. The CDR3 sequence is CASRSNTAYGYTF. The CDR3 DNA reads as TGTGCCAGCAGAAGCAATACGGCCTATGGCTACACCTTC. The rearrangement joins TRBV25-1 to TRBJ1-2; D call uncertain. The CDR3 runs 13 residues. V was shortened by 6 bases and J by 4 bases, with 12 bases between the two germline ends. Germline CDR1 reads MGHDK; CDR2 reads SYGVNS.

The chain joins TRBV12-3 or TRBV12-4 to TRBJ2-2; D is unresolved. The CDR3 covers 12 residues. Trimming stripped 6 bases from V and 3 bases from J, with 5 bases between. The CDR3 spells CASRPYTGELFF. The CDR3 bases are TGTGCCAGCAGACCTTACACCGGGGAGCTGTTTTTT.

The rearrangement joins TRBV5-1 to TRBJ2-1; 10 positions match TRBD2. V shed 1 base and J 7 bases; nucleotides not matched to a gene: 5. CDR1 and CDR2 from the germline V gene are SGHRS and YFSETQ. The CDR3 has 15 residues. CDR3 nucleotides: TGCGCCAGCAGCTTGACAACTAGCGGGGTAAATGAGCAGTTCTTC. It yields the protein CASSLTTSGVNEQFF.

The chain has TRBV5-1 and TRBJ2-1; 10 bases align to TRBD2. The J segment lost 4 bases and the V segment lost 5 bases, leaving 12 bases of the junction unmatched. The CDR3 is made up of 17 amino acids. Germline CDR1 reads SGHRS; CDR2 reads YFSETQ. The CDR3 here is CASSKRLAGALYNEQFF. The CDR3 DNA sequence: TGCGCCAGCAGTAAACGTCTAGCGGGGGCCCTTTACAATGAGCAGTTCTTC.

The rearrangement links TRBV28 to TRBJ2-7; perhaps D is TRBD1 or TRBD2 (6 bases each). Per the germline V gene, CDR1 is MDHEN and CDR2 is SYDVKM. V lost 6 bases, J lost 6 bases, and 15 bases lay in between. The CDR3 covers 13 residues. As DNA, the CDR3 is TGTGCCAGCAGCTCTCCCAGGGGAGGCGAGCAGTACGTC. It encodes CASSSPRGGEQYV.

In this sample, this clonotype turned up a few times. The chain employs TRBV7-3 and TRBJ2-1; 12 positions match TRBD2. Germline values: CDR1 SGHTA, CDR2 FQGTGA. J gave up 8 bases and V 5 bases, and 7 bases lay outside the gene matches. The CDR3 sequence is 15 residues long. The CDR3 loop reads CASSATSGGTDEQFF. CDR3 sequence (DNA): TGTGCCAGCAGCGCGACTAGCGGGGGTACTGATGAGCAGTTCTTC.

This sequence joins TRBV18 and TRBJ1-6; D unclear. V lost 2 bases and J 3 bases, leaving 8 bases between the germline ends. CDR3 length: 15 amino acids. Per germline, CDR1 KGHSH and CDR2 LQKENI. This CDR3 reads CASSPGQNYNSPLHF. CDR3 nucleotides: TGTGCCAGCTCACCAGGGCAGAACTATAATTCACCCCTCCACTTT.

This rearrangement joins TRBV5-1 to TRBJ2-7, with D possibly matching TRBD2 (5 bases). The CDR3 runs 13 residues. Per germline, CDR1 SGHRS and CDR2 YFSETQ. Trimming stripped 4 bases from V and 3 bases from J, with 11 bases between. CDR3 DNA: TGCGCCAGCAGCGAAGGACTGAGCTACGAGCAGTACTTC. It specifies CASSEGLSYEQYF.

V usage is TRBV7-9 and J usage is TRBJ2-2; possibly TRBD1 for D (6 bases). Trimming took 5 bases from V and 1 from J, leaving 11 bases between them. This CDR3 spans 15 amino acids. Looked up from germline, CDR1 is SEHNR and CDR2 is FQNEAQ (reference sequence). The CDR3 region is CASSGRDKNTGELFF. CDR3 sequence (DNA): TGTGCCAGCAGCGGCCGGGACAAGAACACCGGGGAGCTGTTTTTT.

This clonotype was seen a handful of times. The chain has TRBV24-1 and TRBJ2-5; a possible D gene is TRBD2 (5 bases). This CDR3 has 15 residues. CDR1 and CDR2 (germline): KGHDR, SFDVKD. V lost 1 base and J 4 bases, leaving 12 bases between the germline ends. The CDR3 here is CATSDFRKGVETQYF. DNA of the CDR3: TGTGCCACCAGTGATTTCCGGAAGGGAGTAGAGACCCAGTACTTC.

The chain carries TRBV6-1 and TRBJ2-3, with TRBD1 matching 7 bases. The V gene end was trimmed by 5 bases and the J gene end by 0 bases; junction bases not matched to a gene: 8. Germline V gene lookup returns CDR1 MNHNS and CDR2 SASEGT. The CDR3 consists of 16 residues. CDR3: CASSRTGFTSTDTQYF. CDR3 nucleotides: TGTGCCAGCAGTCGGACAGGTTTTACTAGCACAGATACGCAGTATTTT.

The gene calls are TRBV18 and TRBJ1-5; 9 bases align to TRBD1. J lost 7 bases, V lost 3 bases, and 10 bases had no gene match. The CDR3 runs 16 residues. The germline V gene encodes CDR1 KGHSH and CDR2 LQKENI. The CDR3 is CASSPTNPGQGQPQHF. The CDR3 DNA sequence: TGTGCCAGCTCACCTACTAACCCGGGACAGGGCCAGCCCCAGCATTTT.

The chain carries TRBV7-2 and TRBJ2-3, with D unclear. The CDR3 runs 15 residues. Trimming took off 5 bases at V and 6 bases at J, with 18 bases between the two ends. The germline V gene has CDR1 SGHTA and CDR2 FQGNSA. The CDR3 loop reads CASSLRQASADTQYF. As DNA, the CDR3 is TGTGCCAGCAGCCTCCGCCAGGCCAGTGCGGATACGCAGTATTTT. Full variable domain (outside the CDR3, taken from reference TRBV7-2 and TRBJ2-3): GAGVSQSPSNKVTEKGKDVELRCDPISGHTALYWYRQSLGQGLEFLIYFQGNSAPDKSGLPSDRFSAERTGGSVSTLTIQRTQQEDSAVYLCASSLRQASADTQYFGPGTRLTVL.

The genes are TRBV5-1 and TRBJ2-3; TRBD1 matches 7 bases. V dropped 4 bases and J dropped 6; count of bases not matched to a gene: 8. Germline lookup yields CDR1 SGHRS and CDR2 YFSETQ. The length of the CDR3 is 14 residues. Here the CDR3 reads CASSQMTGQDTQYF. The CDR3 DNA reads TGCGCCAGCAGCCAGATGACAGGGCAGGATACGCAGTATTTT.

The sample holds a few counts of this clonotype. CDR3 in DNA: TGTGCCTGGAGTCTCGGGGTTTACGAGCAGTACTTC. It specifies CAWSLGVYEQYF. The V gene is TRBV30, the J gene TRBJ2-7, with D perhaps TRBD2 (5 bases). Trimming pared 2 bases from V and 4 bases from J, leaving 9 bases between. From germline, CDR1 is GTSNPN and CDR2 SVGIG (reference sequence). This CDR3 comprises 12 residues.

This clonotype was detected a few times. V usage is TRBV29-1 and J usage is TRBJ2-5; 8 bases align to TRBD1. Germline CDR1 is SQVTM and CDR2 is ANQGSEA. V shed 5 bases and J 5 bases; nucleotides not matched to a gene: 7. The CDR3 runs to 13 residues. This CDR3 reads CSVRQGALETQYF. The DNA for the CDR3 is TGCAGCGTTCGGCAGGGGGCTTTGGAGACCCAGTACTTC.

This chain connects TRBV20-1 to TRBJ2-2; 8 bases match TRBD2. The CDR3 contains 13 residues. V was clipped by 6 bases and J by 5 bases; unmatched bases: 5. CDR1 and CDR2 (germline): DFQATT, SNEGSKA (reference sequence). CDR3 loop: CSAQAGVTGELFF. DNA of the CDR3: TGCAGTGCGCAAGCGGGGGTAACCGGGGAGCTGTTTTTT.

The gene calls are TRBV6-1 and TRBJ1-1; D ambiguous. Germline V gives CDR1 MNHNS, CDR2 SASEGT. V lost 8 bases and J lost 1, with 11 bases in between. The CDR3 totals 13 residues. The CDR3 bases are TGTGCCAGCGGAGTCGGGCCGAACACTGAAGCTTTCTTT. Translating gives CASGVGPNTEAFF.

The genes are TRBV12-3 or TRBV12-4 and TRBJ2-1; 9 nucleotides agree with TRBD1. The junction had 4 bases not matched to a gene; V was cut back by 1 base and J by 9 bases. The CDR3 runs 14 residues. In nucleotides, the CDR3 is TGTGCCAGCAGTTTAGGGACAGGGGAAGGTGAGCAGTTCTTC. It codes for CASSLGTGEGEQFF.

This clonotype was seen at least ten times. This chain links TRBV12-3 or TRBV12-4 with TRBJ1-2; possible D gene TRBD1, 6 bases. This CDR3 is built from 11 residues. V gave up 8 bases and J gave up 6 bases, with 10 bases separating them. Here the CDR3 DNA reads TGTGCCAGCGAGGGGGTGAATGGCTACACCTTC. Translated, it gives CASEGVNGYTF.

This clonotype was picked up a small number of times. This chain connects TRBV4-2 to TRBJ2-3, with 10 bases aligning to TRBD2. The CDR3 length is 16 residues. Trimming took 4 bases from V and 6 from J; bases not matched to a gene: 10. Germline V CDR1 and CDR2: LGHNA, YNFKEQ. The CDR3 nucleotides read TGTGCCAGCAGCCCCCGCAGCAGCGGGGGGGACGATACGCAGTATTTT. It yields the protein CASSPRSSGGDDTQYF.